The clone carrying this TCR beta chain has ten or more counts. Its target is unknown. This sample is drawn from a study of T-cell reconstitution after alpha-beta-depleted transplantation in children. Whole-study results and caveats: The main origin of T-cell counts and diversity one year after transplant was newly produced T cells.

A library of TCRbeta sequences, prepared with unique molecular identifiers, was generated. A single record per CDR3 protein comes from TCRdb applying MiXCR to the PCR reads. The table lists approximately 500,000 distinct CDR3 sequences, over 9.5% of them singletons. The CDR3 is made up of 17 amino acids. Germline values: CDR1 SQVTM, CDR2 ANQGSEA. Unmatched junction bases numbered 8, after V lost 1 base and J lost 3 bases. The genes are TRBV29-1 and TRBJ2-1; 11 nucleotides match TRBD2. The TCR sequence derives from a child aged 2-9 years with inherited bone marrow failure, due to receive a stem cell transplant. This material consisted of PBMCs, taken before TCRalphabeta/CD19-depleted stem cell transplant. CDR3: CSVEAPTSGVYYNEQFF. The CDR3 nucleotides read TGCAGCGTTGAAGCCCCGACTAGCGGGGTTTACTACAATGAGCAGTTCTTC.